This T cell receptor beta chain was identified during a study of blood T cell repertoires in COVID-19. As for the study in general: The samples span acute and convalescent COVID-19 from the United States, Italy and Spain. PBMCs, B-cell-depleted T cells, or T cells were the source of the cDNA or gDNA that made up the material.

Original handling: Reference gene primer amplification in the assay estimated nucleated cell counts. Assay used: immunoSEQ multiplex PCR; TCRdb lists only in-frame clones, some missing. Clonal size and the V and J genes are those of that table, whereas D and trimming came from the DNA. This sample has around 230,000 clones, with about nine tenths found just once. After removal of 4 bases from V and 15 bases from J, the junction contained 10 bases not matched to a gene. The germline CDR1 and CDR2 sequences are SEHNR and FQNEAQ (reference sequence). There are 13 residues in the CDR3. The TCR was taken from a man aged 25 to 45 who had recovered from COVID-19. Sequencing was done on a sample of peripheral blood. The chain is built from TRBV7-9 and TRBJ1-4; the match to TRBD1 covers 8 bases. The CDR3 sequence: CASSYRTGLLLFF. CDR3 coding DNA: TGTGCCAGCAGCTACCGGACAGGGCTTTTATTGTTTTTT.